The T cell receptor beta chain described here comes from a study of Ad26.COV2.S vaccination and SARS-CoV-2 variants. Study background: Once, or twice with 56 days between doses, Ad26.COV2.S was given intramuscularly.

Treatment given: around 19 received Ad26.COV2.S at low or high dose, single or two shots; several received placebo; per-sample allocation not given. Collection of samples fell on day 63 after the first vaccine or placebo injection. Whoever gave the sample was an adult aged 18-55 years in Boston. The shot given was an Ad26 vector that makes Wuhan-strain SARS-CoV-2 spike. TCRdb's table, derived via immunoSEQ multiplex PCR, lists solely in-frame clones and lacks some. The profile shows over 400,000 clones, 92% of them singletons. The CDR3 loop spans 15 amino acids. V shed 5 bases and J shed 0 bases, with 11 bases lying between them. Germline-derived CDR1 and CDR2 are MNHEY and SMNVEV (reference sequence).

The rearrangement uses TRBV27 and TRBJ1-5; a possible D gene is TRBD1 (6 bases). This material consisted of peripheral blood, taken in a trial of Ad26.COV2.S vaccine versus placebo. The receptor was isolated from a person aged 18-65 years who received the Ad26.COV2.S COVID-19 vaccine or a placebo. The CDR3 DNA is TGTGCCAGCAGTCCAAGAGGGGGTAGCAATCAGCCCCAGCATTTT. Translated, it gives CASSPRGGSNQPQHF.